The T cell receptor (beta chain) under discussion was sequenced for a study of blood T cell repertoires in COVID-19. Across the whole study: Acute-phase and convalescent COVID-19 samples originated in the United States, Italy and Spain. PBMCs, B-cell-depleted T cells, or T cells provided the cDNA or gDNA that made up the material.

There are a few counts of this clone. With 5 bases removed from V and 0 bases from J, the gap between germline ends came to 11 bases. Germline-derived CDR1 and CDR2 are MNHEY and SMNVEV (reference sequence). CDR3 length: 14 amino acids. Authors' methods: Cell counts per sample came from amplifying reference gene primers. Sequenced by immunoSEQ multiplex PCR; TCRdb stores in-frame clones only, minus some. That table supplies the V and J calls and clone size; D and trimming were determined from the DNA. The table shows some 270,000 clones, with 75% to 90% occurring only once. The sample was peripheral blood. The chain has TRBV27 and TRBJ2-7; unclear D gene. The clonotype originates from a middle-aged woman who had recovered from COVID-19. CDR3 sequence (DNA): TGTGCCAGCAGTAACTACTGGAACTCCTACGAGCAGTACTTC. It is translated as CASSNYWNSYEQYF.